Listed below are T cell receptor beta chains from one sample, sequenced in a study of blood T cell repertoires in COVID-19. Assay: immunoSEQ multiplex PCR; the TCRdb copy retains only in-frame clones and omits some. The table shows about 210,000 clones, with roughly 75% occurring only once. The sample consisted of peripheral blood. The source of these receptors is a woman aged 70-85 years with acute or convalescent COVID-19. Both conserved end residues are part of each CDR3. Fields, in order: V gene, CDR3 protein.

TRBV2,CASSGTGGVEQYF
TRBV7-2,CASSLGAGGNAYEQYF
TRBV5-5,CASSFGRTGFSGELFF
TRBV5-4,CASSLDTQETQYF
TRBV4-3,CASSVGTPTDTQYF
TRBV5-5,CASTGDRFAYEQYF
TRBV7-9,CASSGAGAPSYEQYF
TRBV11-3,CASSLGGGLQETQYF
TRBV5-1,CASSLGGEGFEKLFF
TRBV19,CASSMQGAGNTEAFF
TRBV30,CASRDRYNEQFF
TRBV19,CASRDSSRGGNNEQFF
TRBV30,CAWSGLTEAGELFF
TRBV7-6,CASSLGSGTSGYDTQYF
TRBV5-8,CASSLGTGGYRNYGYTF
TRBV11-2,CASSPGGLAGGVETQYF
TRBV6-2/TRBV6-3,CASSPRTSGGPGELFF
TRBV27,CASSYTGSGNQPQHF
TRBV24-1,CATSDYRQGRGETQYF
TRBV6-6,CASSYLGQNEAFF
TRBV2,CACNRQGENIQYF
TRBV7-3,CASSLIGGSYNEQFF
TRBV5-8,CASSRAGGGLDTQYF
TRBV7-2,CASSLGGTTNYGYTF
TRBV27,CASRPRRVIGTTGKNIQYF
TRBV6-5,CASSPDSNYGYTF
TRBV5-1,CASSFGTSPYNEQFF
TRBV12-3/TRBV12-4,CASSPRVIDTQYF
TRBV10-3,CAISVVEYEQYF
TRBV5-1,CASSFSESGETQYF
TRBV3-1/TRBV3-2,CASSQDGAVSRAQYF
TRBV19,CASSPRQGLETQYF
TRBV19,CASRELAGDPRTQYF
TRBV11-2,CASSLGGIGYTF
TRBV7-2,CASSLSSGGTEETQYF
TRBV6-1,CASSETGGAWDEQFF
TRBV6-5,CASSRTDSGANVLTF
TRBV6-6,CASSRTGGATSYNSPLHF
TRBV10-3,CAINPGDSSRSGQFF
TRBV7-3,CASSQRPDNEQFF
TRBV24-1,CATSDGTGGPQETQYF
TRBV2,CASSELGSGGAGTDTQYF
TRBV7-2,CASSPRGGGEKLFF
TRBV2,CASRTATNEKLFF
TRBV9,CASSVSGGEGRETQYF
TRBV7-8,CASSFRGPYQETQYF